Listed here are 25 T cell receptor beta chains from one sample, sequenced in a study of blood T cell repertoires in COVID-19. The repertoire was sequenced with immunoSEQ multiplex PCR; TCRdb's copy has only in-frame clones and lacks some. The table lists 250,000 to 300,000 clones, 85% to 90% of them singletons. The sample consisted of PBMCs or T cells enriched from blood (not recorded which). All receptors come from a man aged 35 to 55 who had recovered from COVID-19.

This chain links TRBV18 with TRBJ1-4; D might be TRBD1 (6 bases). CDR3 length: 14 residues. Germline CDR1 is KGHSH and CDR2 is LQKENI. Trimming stripped 5 bases from V and 6 bases from J, with 13 bases between. CDR3 in amino acids: CASSGTLQDEKLFF. The DNA for the CDR3 is TGTGCCAGCTCAGGGACACTACAGGATGAAAAACTGTTTTTT.

The rearrangement joins TRBV4-3 to TRBJ2-3; tentatively, D is TRBD2 (6 bases). Trimming cost V 4 bases and J 4 bases, with 15 bases left between them. The CDR3 is 15 amino acids. The V gene's germline CDR1 is LGHNA and CDR2 YSLEER. CDR3 bases: TGCGCCAGCAGCCGCAAACTAGCTTCCCCAGATACGCAGTATTTT. Encoded protein: CASSRKLASPDTQYF.

This rearrangement joins TRBV12-5 to TRBJ2-3, with a possible D match to TRBD1 (6 bases). CDR1 and CDR2 from the germline V gene are LGHNT and FRNRAP. CDR3 size: 15 residues. V lost 3 bases, J lost 5 bases, and 15 bases lay in between. In DNA, the CDR3 is TGTGCTAGTGGTTTAGCTGGGGGCTCTGTAGATACGCAGTATTTT. The encoded protein is CASGLAGGSVDTQYF.

The chain uses TRBV19 and TRBJ1-1, with TRBD1 as a possible D gene (6 bases). V shed 2 bases and J shed 0 bases, with 13 bases lying between them. The CDR3 consists of 16 residues. Germline CDR1 and CDR2: LNHDA and SQIVND (reference sequence). The CDR3 sequence is CASSIWASGVNTEAFF. The CDR3 DNA reads TGTGCCAGTAGTATATGGGCCTCAGGGGTGAACACTGAAGCTTTCTTT.

The rearrangement uses TRBV11-3 and TRBJ2-5; TRBD2 matches 7 bases. The V segment lost 7 bases and the J segment 5 bases; nucleotides outside the gene matches: 10. The CDR3 is made up of 14 amino acids. Germline CDR1 and CDR2: SGHNT and YENEEA. The CDR3 loop is CASNPRGVEETQYF. The CDR3 bases are TGTGCCAGCAACCCTCGGGGGGTTGAGGAGACCCAGTACTTC.

This clone was found once. The chain combines TRBV4-1 with TRBJ2-1; TRBD1 is a possible D gene (5 bases). V was trimmed by 3 bases and J by 6 bases, leaving 12 bases between them. The CDR3 consists of 14 residues. Germline assignment: CDR1 MGHRA and CDR2 YSYEKL. The CDR3 protein is CASSHEQGGNEQFF. The CDR3 DNA is TGCGCCAGCAGCCATGAGCAGGGTGGCAATGAGCAGTTCTTC.

The chain combines TRBV5-1 with TRBJ2-1; tentative D call: TRBD1 (6 bases). Germline V CDR1 and CDR2: SGHRS, YFSETQ. Trimming took off 2 bases at V and 4 bases at J, with 10 bases between the two ends. The CDR3 consists of 14 residues. The CDR3 region has the DNA TGCGCCAGCAGCTTCCAAGGACAGTACAATGAGCAGTTCTTC. Its translation is CASSFQGQYNEQFF.

This CDR3 reads CASSLLQTEPDTQYF. The CDR3 coding sequence is TGTGCCAGCAGCCTACTCCAGACAGAACCAGATACGCAGTATTTT. The V gene is TRBV7-9, the J gene TRBJ2-3; maybe TRBD1 (5 bases). V dropped 5 bases and J dropped 4 bases, with 16 bases sitting between them. This CDR3 comprises 15 residues. In germline, CDR1 is SEHNR, CDR2 FQNEAQ (reference sequence).

The V gene is TRBV5-4, the J gene TRBJ2-3, with TRBD2 matching over 9 bases. The CDR3 is 16 amino acids. Trimming took 4 bases from V and 5 from J; bases not matched to a gene: 11. Per the germline V gene, CDR1 is SGHNT and CDR2 is YYREEE (reference sequence). The CDR3 sequence is CASSPGTSWGQDTQYF. As DNA, the CDR3 is TGTGCCAGCAGCCCGGGGACTAGCTGGGGGCAAGATACGCAGTATTTT.

The J gene is TRBJ2-3, the V gene TRBV9; D gene unclear. V was pared by 2 bases and J by 6 bases, with 10 bases between. Germline lookup yields CDR1 SGDLS and CDR2 YYNGEE. The CDR3 has 13 residues. The CDR3 DNA is TGTGCCAGCAGCGTGAGTCCACCGGATACGCAGTATTTT. Amino acids: CASSVSPPDTQYF.

V and J are TRBV7-3 and TRBJ2-1; D may be TRBD2 (6 bases). The CDR3 totals 16 residues. Germline CDR1 is SGHTA and CDR2 is FQGTGA. V lost 5 bases and J 9 bases, leaving 23 bases between the germline ends. CDR3 region: CASSRDDTITSSEQFF. DNA of the CDR3: TGTGCCAGCAGCCGAGATGACACCATAACTAGCTCTGAGCAGTTCTTC.

The chain recombines TRBV7-6 with TRBJ2-7; 7 bases fit TRBD1. The germline V gene has CDR1 SGHVS and CDR2 FNYEAQ. J lost 5 bases, V lost 5 bases, and 9 bases had no gene match. The CDR3 spans 14 residues. The CDR3: CASSKRQGMDEQYF. DNA for the CDR3: TGTGCCAGCAGCAAACGACAGGGTATGGACGAGCAGTACTTC.

This rearrangement joins TRBV7-9 to TRBJ2-2; 9 nucleotides align to TRBD2. J was trimmed by 0 bases and V by 5 bases; bases with no gene match: 7. CDR1 is SEHNR and CDR2 is FQNEAQ in the germline V gene (reference sequence). The CDR3 sequence is 17 residues long. The CDR3 spells CASSAAPSGANTGELFF. For the CDR3, the DNA is TGTGCCAGCAGCGCCGCTCCTAGCGGGGCGAACACCGGGGAGCTGTTTTTT.

The genes are TRBV7-9 and TRBJ1-2; 7 positions agree with TRBD1. Germline lookup yields CDR1 SEHNR and CDR2 FQNEAQ (reference sequence). Trimming took 7 bases from V and 0 from J; bases not matched to a gene: 14. This CDR3 is built from 17 residues. DNA of the CDR3: TGTGCCAGCACCCCAGTGGGTGTGGGACAGACTAACTATGGCTACACCTTC. It yields the protein CASTPVGVGQTNYGYTF.

This clone has a single count. The CDR3 DNA follows: TGTGCCAGCAGCCAAATAAGCGGGAGTTGGAATGAGCAGTTCTTC. Translating it yields CASSQISGSWNEQFF. The gene calls are TRBV14 and TRBJ2-1; 8 positions match TRBD2. V lost 2 bases, J lost 7 bases, and 7 bases stayed unmatched. Germline CDR1 and CDR2: SGHDN and FVKESK. There are 15 residues in the CDR3.

At least ten counts were recorded for this clone. The V call is TRBV30, the J call TRBJ1-5; D may be TRBD1 (6 bases). The CDR3 covers 12 residues. The germline V and J ends were trimmed by 0 bases and 6 bases, with 6 bases remaining between them. Germline V CDR1 and CDR2: GTSNPN, SVGIG (reference sequence). CDR3 sequence reads: CAWSVQGQPQHF. The DNA of the CDR3 is TGTGCCTGGAGTGTACAGGGTCAGCCCCAGCATTTT. Together with reference TRBV30 and TRBJ1-5, the CDR3 gives the full variable domain: SQTIHQWPATLVQPVGSPLSLECTVEGTSNPNLYWYRQAAGRGLQLLFYSVGIGQISSEVPQNLSASRPQDRQFILSSKKLLLSDSGFYLCAWSVQGQPQHFGDGTRLSIL.

The V and J genes are TRBV7-3 and TRBJ2-6, with D perhaps TRBD2 (6 bases). The V end lost 3 bases, the J end lost 0 bases, and 18 bases lay between the germline ends. There are 19 residues in the CDR3. Germline V gene lookup returns CDR1 SGHTA and CDR2 FQGTGA. In nucleotides, the CDR3 is TGTGCCAGCAGCTTTGCCCGGGGGAAGGGGACCTCTGGGGCCAACGTCCTGACTTTC. This gives the protein CASSFARGKGTSGANVLTF.

This chain connects TRBV19 to TRBJ2-5, with 8 positions matching TRBD1. Germline CDR1 is LNHDA and CDR2 is SQIVND (reference sequence). The length of the CDR3 is 14 residues. With V trimmed by 3 bases and J by 5 bases, 5 bases remained unmatched. This chain's CDR3 is CASSMTGVGETQYF. Written as DNA, the CDR3 is TGTGCCAGTAGTATGACAGGGGTGGGTGAGACCCAGTACTTC.

This clone was seen just once. The chain has TRBV11-2 and TRBJ2-7; TRBD2 matches 7 bases. This CDR3 is 15 amino acids long. Germline V gene sequence: CDR1 SGHAT, CDR2 FQNNGV. V trimming: 1 base; J trimming: 6 bases; junction bases outside the gene matches: 9. CDR3 in DNA: TGTGCCAGCAGCTTAGTCGGCGGGAGTACCCTCGAGCAGTACTTC. This gives the protein CASSLVGGSTLEQYF.

The chain is built from TRBV28 and TRBJ1-1; unclear D gene. V shed 5 bases and J shed 8 bases, with 18 bases lying between them. There are 14 residues in the CDR3. Germline assignment: CDR1 MDHEN and CDR2 SYDVKM. The CDR3 protein is CASSPGPRRSEAFF. In nucleotides, the CDR3 is TGTGCCAGCAGTCCCGGGCCCAGGAGGTCCGAAGCTTTCTTT.

The chain is built from TRBV18 and TRBJ2-1, with 7 bases that match TRBD1. The CDR3 has 19 amino acids. CDR1 is KGHSH, CDR2 LQKENI, per germline. V shed 0 bases, J shed 7 bases, and the junction held 18 bases outside the gene matches. The DNA for the CDR3 is TGTGCCAGCTCACCACCAAATACAAAACTACAGGGGTTCAAGAATGAGCAGTTCTTC. This sequence encodes CASSPPNTKLQGFKNEQFF.

The chain combines TRBV7-8 with TRBJ2-3; D might be TRBD2 (5 bases). The CDR3 extends over 15 amino acids. Trimming removed 5 bases from V and 11 bases from J, with 23 bases in between. Germline-derived CDR1 and CDR2 are SGHVS and FQNEAQ. CDR3 sequence reads: CASSRLSFKSGGQYF. The CDR3, as DNA: TGTGCCAGCAGCCGCCTCAGCTTCAAGAGCGGAGGGCAGTATTTT. The full variable domain, its missing parts supplied by reference TRBV7-8 and TRBJ2-3, is GAGVSQSPRYKVAKRGQDVALRCDPISGHVSLFWYQQALGQGPEFLTYFQNEAQLDKSGLPSDRFFAERPEGSVSTLKIQRTQQEDSAVYLCASSRLSFKSGGQYFGPGTRLTVL.

The chain is built from TRBV30 and TRBJ2-7; 7 bases map to TRBD2. The germline V gene encodes CDR1 GTSNPN and CDR2 SVGIG (reference sequence). The CDR3 loop spans 13 amino acids. The V and J ends lost 3 bases and 1 base, in that order; junction bases with no gene match: 3. DNA for the CDR3: TGTGCCTGGAGAGTGGGGGGGTCCTACGAGCAGTACTTC. It yields the protein CAWRVGGSYEQYF.

CDR3 amino acids: CAYRDRGFTEAFF. For the CDR3, the DNA is TGTGCCTACCGGGACAGGGGATTCACTGAAGCTTTCTTT. This chain connects TRBV30 to TRBJ1-1; 10 bases align to TRBD1. V trimming: 7 bases; J trimming: 4 bases; junction bases outside the gene matches: 6. Looked up from germline, CDR1 is GTSNPN and CDR2 is SVGIG (reference sequence). The CDR3 is made up of 13 amino acids.

The chain joins TRBV4-2 to TRBJ2-7; the D gene is possibly TRBD2 (6 bases). The CDR3 totals 14 residues. With 3 bases removed from V and 9 bases from J, the gap between germline ends came to 18 bases. Germline V gene data show CDR1 as LGHNA and CDR2 as YNFKEQ. CDR3 amino acids: CASSHDIAARGQYF. The DNA for the CDR3 is TGTGCCAGCAGCCACGATATAGCGGCCCGTGGGCAGTACTTC.